This T cell receptor beta chain comes out of a study of cytomegalovirus exposure and HLA in healthy donors. Study conclusions and caveats: The sole available immune exposure information was CMV serostatus.

With 60 Vbeta and 13 Jbeta primers, the PCR was carried out. Sequencing used immunoSEQ multiplex PCR; TCRdb keeps in-frame clones, though not all of them. This table has about 170,000 clones, 75% to 85% appearing once. Points on this clone: Antigen unknown.

V lost 9 bases and J lost 0, with 16 bases in between. CDR1 and CDR2 (germline): MDHEN, SYDVKM. CDR3 length: 15 amino acids. The sequencing input was PBMCs. This TCR came from a woman aged 45-59 years in good health and CMV-seronegative. V gene TRBV28 combines with J gene TRBJ2-3; D perhaps matches TRBD2 (6 bases). CDR3 amino acids: CASLRGGTSTDTQYF. In nucleotides, the CDR3 is TGTGCCAGTCTGCGTGGGGGGACTAGCACAGATACGCAGTATTTT.